The 16 T cell receptor beta chains in this list originate from one sample, sequenced in a study of shared clonotypes between healthy human individuals (TCRdb year 2020). Library prep was done by the immunoSEQ multiplex PCR assay. The clones in this table, taken by TCRdb from immuneACCESS, are in-frame only. Not every clone is retained; where verified, under half of the shortfall comes from an unresolved V gene, and the cause of the rest is unknown. The sample data list 400,000 to 600,000 clones, and 90% to 96% of these were observed just once. The ten largest clones add up to under 0.065% of the sample. Material for sequencing was naive CD4+ T cells sorted from blood. The cell subset or site tag for this specimen amounts to: CD45RA+ positively selected. All receptors derive from a woman in her thirties in good health.

The chain employs TRBV9 and TRBJ2-1, with D perhaps matching TRBD1 or TRBD2 (6 bases each). Germline loops: CDR1 SGDLS, CDR2 YYNGEE. This CDR3 region has 17 residues. Trimming left V 3 bases short and J 6 bases short, with 22 bases between. The CDR3 loop is CASSGAGLLQGSNEQFF. The CDR3 nucleotides are TGTGCCAGCAGCGGGGCGGGACTCCTGCAGGGGTCCAATGAGCAGTTCTTC. The full variable domain, completed using reference TRBV9 and TRBJ2-1, is DSGVTQTPKHLITATGQRVTLRCSPRSGDLSVYWYQQSLDQGLQFLIQYYNGEERAKGNILERFSAQQFPDLHSELNLSSLELGDSALYFCASSGAGLLQGSNEQFFGPGTRLTVL.

V is TRBV6-4 and J is TRBJ2-1, with 9 positions matching TRBD1. V was pared by 5 bases and J by 4 bases, with 6 bases of the junction left unmatched. The CDR3 totals 15 residues. The V gene's germline CDR1 is MRHNA and CDR2 SNTAGT. This CDR3 is CASSLQGAGYNEQFF. Written as DNA, the CDR3 is TGTGCCAGCAGTTTACAGGGGGCGGGGTACAATGAGCAGTTCTTC.

The chain carries TRBV28 and TRBJ2-7; 9 bases agree with TRBD1. The germline gives CDR1 MDHEN, CDR2 SYDVKM. This CDR3 contains 14 residues. The V segment lost 6 bases and the J segment 4 bases; nucleotides outside the gene matches: 7. The CDR3 sequence: CASSTGTGLYEQYF. In DNA form, the CDR3 reads TGTGCCAGCAGCACTGGGACAGGGTTATACGAGCAGTACTTC. Drawing the rest from reference TRBV28 and TRBJ2-7, the complete variable domain is DVKVTQSSRYLVKRTGEKVFLECVQDMDHENMFWYRQDPGLGLRLIYFSYDVKMKEKGDIPEGYSVSREKKERFSLILESASTNQTSMYLCASSTGTGLYEQYFGPGTRLTVT.

This rearrangement joins TRBV28 to TRBJ1-1, with D uncertain. Germline-derived CDR1 and CDR2 are MDHEN and SYDVKM. This CDR3 comprises 14 residues. Trimming stripped 8 bases from V and 1 base from J, with 14 bases between. Here the CDR3 DNA reads TGTGCCAGCGGATTTGAGGGTAAGAACACTGAAGCTTTCTTT. Its protein product is CASGFEGKNTEAFF. Supplemented by reference TRBV28 and TRBJ1-1, the full variable domain reads DVKVTQSSRYLVKRTGEKVFLECVQDMDHENMFWYRQDPGLGLRLIYFSYDVKMKEKGDIPEGYSVSREKKERFSLILESASTNQTSMYLCASGFEGKNTEAFFGQGTRLTVV.

The chain recombines TRBV5-1 with TRBJ2-2; 8 positions agree with TRBD2. After removal of 4 bases from V and 0 bases from J, the junction contained 8 bases not matched to a gene. This CDR3 is 17 amino acids long. Germline CDR1 and CDR2: SGHRS and YFSETQ. The CDR3 reads CASSREGNTPNTGELFF. In nucleotides, the CDR3 is TGCGCCAGCAGCCGGGAGGGGAATACCCCGAACACCGGGGAGCTGTTTTTT.

The rearrangement uses TRBV18 and TRBJ1-2; a possible D gene is TRBD1 (5 bases). The germline CDR1 and CDR2 sequences are KGHSH and LQKENI. Between the trimmed V and J ends, which lost 0 bases and 8 bases, there was a span of 13 bases. The CDR3 totals 14 residues. CDR3 sequence: CASSPPFAGLGYTF. The CDR3 nucleotides are TGTGCCAGCTCACCACCTTTTGCAGGGTTGGGCTACACCTTC.

The chain uses TRBV6-1 and TRBJ2-2; D remains ambiguous. The CDR3 is 15 amino acids. Germline-derived CDR1 and CDR2 are MNHNS and SASEGT. Deletions cut 1 base from V and 3 bases from J, with 9 bases between. In nucleotides, the CDR3 is TGTGCCAGCAGTGAAGTTGCCGAGTACACCGGGGAGCTGTTTTTT. This gives the protein CASSEVAEYTGELFF.

As DNA, the CDR3 is TGTGCCAGCAGCTTGGTCGGCGGCCCCGGAGATACGCAGTATTTT. Amino acids: CASSLVGGPGDTQYF. The chain couples TRBV5-4 to TRBJ2-3; D gene uncertain. The CDR3 covers 15 residues. Per germline, CDR1 SGHNT and CDR2 YYREEE (reference sequence). Trimming left V 0 bases short and J 5 bases short, with 13 bases between.

The genes are TRBV18 and TRBJ1-1, with D unresolved. V was pared by 5 bases and J by 4 bases, with 8 bases between. The germline V gene encodes CDR1 KGHSH and CDR2 LQKENI. The CDR3 loop spans 12 amino acids. The CDR3 loop reads CASSATVTEAFF. The DNA of the CDR3 is TGTGCCAGCTCAGCCACGGTCACTGAAGCTTTCTTT.

The chain uses TRBV5-5 and TRBJ2-5; D gene ambiguous. Trimming pared 7 bases from V and 4 bases from J, leaving 11 bases between. This CDR3 has 12 amino acids. CDR1 and CDR2 (germline): SGHKS, YYEKEE (reference sequence). The CDR3 DNA reads as TGTGCCAGCGGATGGGTAGGAGAGACCCAGTACTTC. It encodes CASGWVGETQYF.

This rearrangement joins TRBV15 to TRBJ2-7, with a tentative D call TRBD2 (5 bases). Germline V lookup: CDR1 LNHNV, CDR2 YYDKDF (reference sequence). CDR3 size: 14 residues. The ends were cut back, 3 bases at V and 2 bases at J, with 11 bases in the middle. CDR3 sequence reads: CATSRRETAYEQYF. The CDR3 DNA follows: TGTGCCACCAGCAGGAGGGAAACCGCCTACGAGCAGTACTTC.

V usage is TRBV27 and J usage is TRBJ2-3, with 8 nucleotides matching TRBD1. This CDR3 is built from 14 residues. CDR1 MNHEY and CDR2 SMNVEV come from the germline V gene (reference sequence). The ends lost 6 bases at V and 0 bases at J; junction bases unmatched: 2. The DNA of the CDR3 is TGTGCCAGCAGGAACAGGGGGAGCACAGATACGCAGTATTTT. Its protein is CASRNRGSTDTQYF.

This clone was detected once. The rearrangement links TRBV2 to TRBJ2-1; 12 nucleotides line up with TRBD2. The CDR3 runs to 15 residues. The V and J ends lost 1 base and 8 bases, in that order; junction bases with no gene match: 3. Germline CDR1 is SNHLY and CDR2 is FYNNEI. The CDR3 nucleotides are TGTGCCAGCAGTGAAGGACTAGCGGGAGTCGATGAGCAGTTCTTC. Protein product: CASSEGLAGVDEQFF.

The chain employs TRBV4-1 and TRBJ1-4; D is ambiguous. Germline V CDR1 and CDR2: MGHRA, YSYEKL. The CDR3 length is 16 residues. V dropped 0 bases and J dropped 0 bases, with 8 bases sitting between them. CDR3 nucleotide sequence: TGCGCCAGCAGCCAAGATCATTCCGCAACTAATGAAAAACTGTTTTTT. Encoded protein: CASSQDHSATNEKLFF.

The chain joins TRBV18 to TRBJ2-3; weak D call: TRBD2 (6 bases). Germline V gene sequence: CDR1 KGHSH, CDR2 LQKENI. With 3 bases removed from V and 4 bases from J, the gap between germline ends came to 17 bases. CDR3 length: 16 residues. CDR3 residues: CASSPVVGDLADTQYF. The CDR3 DNA reads TGTGCCAGCTCACCTGTAGTCGGGGACTTGGCAGATACGCAGTATTTT.

The CDR3 nucleotides are TGTGCCAGCGGAATACAAGTACTAGCCAAAAACATTCAGTACTTC. It specifies CASGIQVLAKNIQYF. The rearrangement links TRBV7-9 to TRBJ2-4, with D hard to call. The CDR3 is 15 amino acids. CDR1 and CDR2 (germline): SEHNR, FQNEAQ (reference sequence). Trimming stripped 8 bases from V and 0 bases from J, with 14 bases between.